This T cell receptor beta chain was profiled in a study of blood T cell repertoires in COVID-19. Study in general: Sources were T cells, B-cell-depleted T cells, or PBMCs; the material itself was cDNA or gDNA.

The V gene's germline CDR1 is SGHTA and CDR2 FQGTGA. V lost 3 bases, J lost 7 bases, and 16 bases lay in between. This CDR3 comprises 14 residues. In the study's own analysis: Quantification of nucleated cells was approximated via reference gene primer amplification. Sequencing was performed with immunoSEQ multiplex PCR; in TCRdb, only in-frame clones are kept and a portion is missing. The DNA gave D and trimming, while V, J and clone size come from that table. The top ten clones hold more than 5.5% of a sample with about 180,000 clones, more than 70% of them seen once. In Cohort 3, a recovered donor had either two negative PCRs, clearance, or symptom resolution.

V gene TRBV7-3 combines with J gene TRBJ2-7; D might be TRBD2 (5 bases). The sample consisted of PBMCs or T cells enriched from blood (not recorded which). This TCR was sampled from a man in his forties who had recovered from COVID-19. The CDR3, as DNA: TGTGCCAGCAGCTTCGACACTATCCGGGGAGAGCAGTACTTC. Its protein is CASSFDTIRGEQYF.